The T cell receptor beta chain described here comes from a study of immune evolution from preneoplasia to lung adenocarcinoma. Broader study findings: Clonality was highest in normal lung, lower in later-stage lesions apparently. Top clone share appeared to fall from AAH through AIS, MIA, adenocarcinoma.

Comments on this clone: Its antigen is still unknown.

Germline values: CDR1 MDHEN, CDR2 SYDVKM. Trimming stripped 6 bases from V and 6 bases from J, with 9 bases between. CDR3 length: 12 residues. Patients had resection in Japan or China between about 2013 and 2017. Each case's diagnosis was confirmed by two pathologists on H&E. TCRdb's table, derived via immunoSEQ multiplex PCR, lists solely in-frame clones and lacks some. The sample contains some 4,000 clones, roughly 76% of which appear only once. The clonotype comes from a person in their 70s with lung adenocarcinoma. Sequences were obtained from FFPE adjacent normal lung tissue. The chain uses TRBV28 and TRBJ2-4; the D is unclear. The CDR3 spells CASRGAINIQYF. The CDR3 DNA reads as TGTGCCAGCAGGGGCGCAATAAACATTCAGTACTTC.